The 29 T cell receptor beta chains below were found in one sample sequenced in a study of T cell repertoires in cytomegalovirus infection. Antigens for these TCRs are unknown. TCRdb recomputed calls from the reads with MiXCR, one row per CDR3 protein. The sample includes some 590,000 distinct CDR3 sequences, just under 40% of them seen just once. Sequenced material: cultured PBMCs, taken from culture after CMV antigen stimulation. The receptor set was obtained from a human donor in good health (CMV status not recorded). Some clones in this sample may be carry-over from other donors' samples.

The J gene is TRBJ2-2, the V gene TRBV12-3 or TRBV12-4; 8 nucleotides line up with TRBD1. The length of the CDR3 is 14 residues. J lost 6 bases, V lost 5 bases, and 5 bases had no gene match. As DNA, the CDR3 is TGTGCCAGCAGTGAACAGGGGGTGGCCGGGGAGCTGTTTTTT. This gives the protein CASSEQGVAGELFF.

The table lists this clonotype with a few counts. The CDR3 DNA follows: TGTGCCAGCAGCTTAAGACCGACAGGGGACATCTACGAGCAGTACTTC. Protein: CASSLRPTGDIYEQYF. This chain connects TRBV7-2 to TRBJ2-7, with 8 bases lining up with TRBD1. V shed 2 bases and J 3 bases; nucleotides not matched to a gene: 9. The CDR3 contains 16 residues. CDR1 is SGHTA and CDR2 is FQGNSA in the germline V gene.

The chain couples TRBV20-1 to TRBJ2-7; D is perhaps TRBD1 (5 bases). Germline-derived CDR1 and CDR2 are DFQATT and SNEGSKA (reference sequence). The CDR3 contains 13 residues. Trimming removed 4 bases at V and 4 bases at J, with 14 bases between. The CDR3 nucleotides are TGCAGTGCTACTCAGCCCGACAGATACGAGCAGTACTTC. This sequence encodes CSATQPDRYEQYF.

The rearrangement joins TRBV18 to TRBJ2-3; possibly TRBD1 or TRBD2 for D (5 bases each). Trimming cost V 1 base and J 6 bases, with 17 bases left between them. CDR1 and CDR2 (germline): KGHSH, LQKENI. The CDR3 totals 16 residues. This CDR3 reads CASSPQLLGTADTQYF. DNA for the CDR3: TGTGCCAGCTCACCACAACTACTTGGGACCGCGGATACGCAGTATTTT.

Only a few counts were recorded for this clonotype. This chain joins TRBV7-2 and TRBJ1-3; D not certain. Germline loops: CDR1 SGHTA, CDR2 FQGNSA. V was pared by 0 bases and J by 4 bases, with 10 bases between. This CDR3 is built from 15 residues. The chain's CDR3 is CASSLAPLRGNTIYF. The CDR3 nucleotides read TGTGCCAGCAGCTTAGCGCCCCTGAGAGGAAACACCATATATTTT.

The rearrangement joins TRBV5-4 to TRBJ2-7; 10 bases are a match to TRBD2. Germline loops: CDR1 SGHNT, CDR2 YYREEE (reference sequence). V lost 2 bases to trimming and J lost 5 bases; unmatched junction nucleotides: 10. The CDR3 totals 16 residues. The chain's CDR3 is CASSLRHGLAAHEQYF. CDR3 sequence (DNA): TGTGCCAGCAGCTTACGGCATGGACTAGCGGCCCACGAGCAGTACTTC.

In its sample, this clonotype was seen a few times. The chain has TRBV7-2 and TRBJ2-7; weak D call: TRBD2 (6 bases). The germline V and J ends were trimmed by 4 bases and 1 base, with 11 bases remaining between them. The CDR3 is 14 amino acids. Per germline, CDR1 SGHTA and CDR2 FQGNSA. For the CDR3, the DNA is TGTGCCAGCAGCTCTCTAGCGAGATCCTACGAGCAGTACTTC. Its translation: CASSSLARSYEQYF.

V is TRBV7-2 and J is TRBJ2-1, with 14 bases aligning to TRBD2. V lost 5 bases, J lost 9 bases, and 9 bases stayed unmatched. The germline V gene has CDR1 SGHTA and CDR2 FQGNSA. This CDR3 is built from 16 residues. Here the CDR3 DNA reads TGTGCCAGCAGCCCCCCGACTAGCGGGGGGGCGGGTGAGCAGTTCTTC. Translation gives CASSPPTSGGAGEQFF.

The rearrangement uses TRBV6-2 or TRBV6-3 and TRBJ2-3; TRBD2 matches at 7 bases. The germline gives CDR1 MNHEY, CDR2 SVGEGT. With 6 bases clipped from V and 1 base from J, the junction kept 7 bases outside the gene matches. The CDR3 extends over 15 amino acids. The CDR3 DNA reads TGTGCCAGCAGCCCGGGAGGTTACGGCACAGATACGCAGTATTTT. This codes for CASSPGGYGTDTQYF.

The CDR3 loop is CASSEATGVANYGYTF. The CDR3 DNA is TGTGCCAGCAGCGAAGCGACAGGGGTGGCTAACTATGGCTACACCTTC. This chain links TRBV7-2 with TRBJ1-2; 8 nucleotides align to TRBD1. The germline gives CDR1 SGHTA, CDR2 FQGNSA. The CDR3 is 16 residues long. The trim removed 5 bases at V and 0 bases at J, leaving 8 bases unmatched.

Only a few counts were recorded for this clonotype. The chain couples TRBV7-6 to TRBJ2-4; 10 bases match TRBD2. The CDR3 spans 14 residues. With 5 bases clipped from V and 9 bases from J, the junction kept 7 bases outside the gene matches. CDR1 is SGHVS, CDR2 FNYEAQ, per germline. The CDR3: CASSASGGASIQYF. Written as DNA, the CDR3 is TGTGCCAGCAGCGCCAGCGGGGGGGCTTCCATTCAGTACTTC.

The chain combines TRBV25-1 with TRBJ1-1; D possibly corresponds to TRBD1 (6 bases). This CDR3 is built from 13 residues. The germline V and J ends were trimmed by 3 bases and 6 bases, with 11 bases remaining between them. Germline CDR1 is MGHDK and CDR2 is SYGVNS. The CDR3 region is CASSDPRGPEAFF. As DNA, the CDR3 is TGTGCCAGCAGTGACCCCCGGGGGCCTGAAGCTTTCTTT.

This chain links TRBV18 with TRBJ2-7; 8 bases fit TRBD2. Germline CDR1 reads KGHSH; CDR2 reads LQKENI. The CDR3 is 16 residues long. The trim removed 3 bases at V and 1 base at J, leaving 8 bases unmatched. The CDR3 reads CASSPTGRVGSYEQYF. CDR3 nucleotide sequence: TGTGCCAGCTCACCGACCGGGAGGGTAGGATCCTACGAGCAGTACTTC.

The J gene is TRBJ2-3, the V gene TRBV7-2; 10 nucleotides match TRBD2. Per the germline V gene, CDR1 is SGHTA and CDR2 is FQGNSA. Trimming took 3 bases from V and 3 from J; bases not matched to a gene: 6. This CDR3 is built from 16 residues. The CDR3 reads CASSFVGSGRTDTQYF. The CDR3 DNA reads TGTGCCAGCAGCTTCGTTGGTAGCGGGAGGACAGATACGCAGTATTTT. Variable domain in full (rest from reference TRBV7-2 and TRBJ2-3): GAGVSQSPSNKVTEKGKDVELRCDPISGHTALYWYRQSLGQGLEFLIYFQGNSAPDKSGLPSDRFSAERTGGSVSTLTIQRTQQEDSAVYLCASSFVGSGRTDTQYFGPGTRLTVL.

The CDR3 sequence is CASGPYRTGARWHLSNQPQHF. The CDR3 bases are TGTGCCAGCGGCCCGTATAGGACAGGGGCCCGGTGGCATCTTAGCAATCAGCCCCAGCATTTT. The chain links TRBV7-8 to TRBJ1-5; 9 bases map to TRBD1. Unmatched junction bases numbered 23, after V lost 8 bases and J lost 0 bases. This CDR3 has 21 amino acids. Germline V gene data show CDR1 as SGHVS and CDR2 as FQNEAQ.

The V and J genes are TRBV7-2 and TRBJ2-4; 9 bases line up with TRBD2. This CDR3 has 16 residues. Per the germline V gene, CDR1 is SGHTA and CDR2 is FQGNSA. Trimming cost V 2 bases and J 7 bases; bases outside gene matches: 9. CDR3 DNA: TGTGCCAGCAGCTTACATTTAGCGGGGGCGGGGAACATTCAGTACTTC. Amino acid sequence: CASSLHLAGAGNIQYF.

This clonotype was found a few times. The chain carries TRBV4-3 and TRBJ1-2; D possibly corresponds to TRBD1 (5 bases). V lost 0 bases to trimming and J lost 7 bases, with 12 bases between them. The CDR3 length is 14 residues. Germline CDR1 is LGHNA and CDR2 is YSLEER. The CDR3 here is CASSQEWGLSGYTF. The CDR3 DNA follows: TGCGCCAGCAGCCAAGAATGGGGGTTAAGTGGCTACACCTTC.

The V gene is TRBV7-2, the J gene TRBJ1-2; weak D call: TRBD1 (5 bases). CDR1 SGHTA and CDR2 FQGNSA come from the germline V gene. V gave up 10 bases and J gave up 2 bases, with 14 bases separating them. The CDR3 is 13 residues long. For the CDR3, the DNA is TGTGCCACCCTTCGGGGGAGGAACTATGGCTACACCTTC. It yields the protein CATLRGRNYGYTF.

This chain joins TRBV20-1 and TRBJ2-6, with D perhaps being TRBD1 or TRBD2 (5 bases each). The CDR3 runs 14 residues. The V end was cut by 2 bases, the J end by 2 bases, with 7 bases between. Germline V gene data show CDR1 as DFQATT and CDR2 as SNEGSKA (reference sequence). In nucleotides, the CDR3 is TGCAGTGCTAGAACGGGACCTGGGGCCAACGTCCTGACTTTC. Its protein product is CSARTGPGANVLTF.

This clonotype turned up a few times. V gene TRBV6-5 combines with J gene TRBJ1-2; D is undetermined. The CDR3 runs 13 residues. In germline, CDR1 is MNHEY, CDR2 SVGAGI. Trimming took 6 bases from V and 4 from J, leaving 12 bases between them. CDR3 DNA sequence: TGTGCCAGCAGACCCTCAACCTCCTATGGCTACACCTTC. Translation: CASRPSTSYGYTF.

The V and J genes are TRBV7-2 and TRBJ1-2; D is unclear. The V and J ends lost 4 bases and 4 bases respectively, with 10 bases between them. Germline V gene sequence: CDR1 SGHTA, CDR2 FQGNSA. CDR3 length equals 13 residues. In DNA, the CDR3 is TGTGCCAGCAGCTCCTCTCACCTCTATGGCTACACCTTC. Its protein product is CASSSSHLYGYTF.

This clonotype has just a few counts. The CDR3 is CASHQGQSSGYTF. CDR3 in DNA: TGTGCCAGCCACCAGGGTCAGTCATCTGGCTACACCTTC. This rearrangement joins TRBV2 to TRBJ1-2, with D perhaps TRBD1 (5 bases). CDR1 is SNHLY, CDR2 FYNNEI, per germline. Between the trimmed V and J ends, which lost 8 bases and 7 bases, there was a span of 17 bases. The CDR3 contains 13 residues.

The chain recombines TRBV28 with TRBJ2-2; the D gene is possibly TRBD1 (5 bases). This CDR3 is 16 amino acids long. Trimming left V 0 bases short and J 4 bases short, with 12 bases between. Per the germline V gene, CDR1 is MDHEN and CDR2 is SYDVKM. This CDR3 reads CASSLWAGQGTGELFF. The DNA for the CDR3 is TGTGCCAGCAGTTTATGGGCAGGGCAAGGCACCGGGGAGCTGTTTTTT.

This clonotype was observed at least ten times. V is TRBV7-2 and J is TRBJ2-7, with no clear D. CDR1 is SGHTA and CDR2 is FQGNSA in the germline V gene. This CDR3 is 14 amino acids long. V lost 2 bases, J lost 1 base, and 9 bases lay in between. The CDR3 spells CASSLYATSYEQYF. CDR3 DNA sequence: TGTGCCAGCAGCTTATACGCCACTTCCTACGAGCAGTACTTC. Based on the CDR3 plus reference TRBV7-2 and TRBJ2-7, the full variable domain is GAGVSQSPSNKVTEKGKDVELRCDPISGHTALYWYRQSLGQGLEFLIYFQGNSAPDKSGLPSDRFSAERTGGSVSTLTIQRTQQEDSAVYLCASSLYATSYEQYFGPGTRLTVT.

The chain links TRBV12-3 or TRBV12-4 to TRBJ2-2; 8 nucleotides line up with TRBD2. The CDR3 totals 14 residues. J gave up 2 bases and V 7 bases, and 3 bases lay outside the gene matches. DNA for the CDR3: TGTGCCAGCAAACTAGCGGAAAACACCGGGGAGCTGTTTTTT. As protein: CASKLAENTGELFF.

The chain links TRBV20-1 to TRBJ2-7, with a possible D match to TRBD1 (8 bases). V was cut by 0 bases and J by 3 bases, with 18 bases left in between. Germline CDR1 DFQATT, CDR2 SNEGSKA (reference sequence). The CDR3 runs to 16 residues. CDR3 nucleotide sequence: TGCAGTGCTAGAGATCAAGCGGGACAGGCCGTCTACGAGCAGTACTTC. Translated, it gives CSARDQAGQAVYEQYF.

The table lists this clonotype with a few counts. This chain connects TRBV15 to TRBJ1-3, with D unresolved. Germline V gene sequence: CDR1 LNHNV, CDR2 YYDKDF (reference sequence). V lost 6 bases, J lost 0 bases, and 6 bases lay in between. The CDR3 has 13 amino acids. The CDR3 DNA follows: TGTGCCACCAGGGCCAGCTCTGGAAACACCATATATTTT. Translated: CATRASSGNTIYF.

This clonotype was picked up many times. This chain links TRBV7-2 with TRBJ2-1; D unclear. Germline CDR1 is SGHTA and CDR2 is FQGNSA. Trimming left V 3 bases short and J 7 bases short, with 7 bases between. The CDR3 runs 12 residues. The CDR3 sequence is CASSFTGNEQFF. CDR3 DNA: TGTGCCAGCAGCTTTACCGGGAATGAGCAGTTCTTC.

The chain links TRBV7-8 to TRBJ1-1; the D is unclear. Germline loops: CDR1 SGHVS, CDR2 FQNEAQ. The ends were cut back, 2 bases at V and 0 bases at J, with 16 bases in the middle. The CDR3 loop spans 17 amino acids. The CDR3 region is CASSLSEASGMNTEAFF. DNA for the CDR3: TGTGCCAGCAGCTTATCTGAGGCCTCGGGAATGAACACTGAAGCTTTCTTT.